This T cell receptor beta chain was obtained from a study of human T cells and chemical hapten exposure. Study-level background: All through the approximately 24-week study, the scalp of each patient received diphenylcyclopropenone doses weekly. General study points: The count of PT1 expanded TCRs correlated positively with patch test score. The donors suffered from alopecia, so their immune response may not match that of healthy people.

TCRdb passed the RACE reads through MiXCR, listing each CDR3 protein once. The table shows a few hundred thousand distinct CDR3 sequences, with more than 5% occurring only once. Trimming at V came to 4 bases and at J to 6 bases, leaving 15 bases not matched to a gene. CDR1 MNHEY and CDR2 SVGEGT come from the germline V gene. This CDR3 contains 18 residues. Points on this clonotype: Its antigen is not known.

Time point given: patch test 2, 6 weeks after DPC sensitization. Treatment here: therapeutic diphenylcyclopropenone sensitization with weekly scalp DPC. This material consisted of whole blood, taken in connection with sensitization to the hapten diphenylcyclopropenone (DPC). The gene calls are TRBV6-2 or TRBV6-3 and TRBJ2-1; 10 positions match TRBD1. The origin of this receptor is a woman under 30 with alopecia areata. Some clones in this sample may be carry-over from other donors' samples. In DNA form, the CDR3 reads TGTGCCAGCAGTTCCGGGACAGGGGTGGTATATTTGGTCAATGAGCAGTTCTTC. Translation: CASSSGTGVVYLVNEQFF.